This T cell receptor (beta chain) stems from a study of blood T cells in healthy people across ages. The donors, all healthy, were Caucasians living in Russia, aged roughly 6 to 100. Each individual donor underwent a draw of ten milliliters of peripheral blood. Each sample used at least 7 million PBMCs. Primed by a sample-barcoded 5' primer and a J-beta primer mix, a second PCR proceeded for about 7 to 12 cycles. Samples each returned at least 2.5 million CDR3-containing paired-end reads. TCRdb recomputed calls from the 5' RACE reads with MiXCR, one row per CDR3 protein. This sample yields about 1,400,000 distinct CDR3 sequences, of which 55% to 75% are seen a single time; 6.5% to 8.5% belongs to the top ten. V lost 2 bases and J 0 bases, leaving 6 bases between the germline ends. Germline loops: CDR1 SGHTA, CDR2 FQGNSA. The CDR3 is 14 residues long.

Sequencing used blood. This receptor was taken from a young man in good health. This sequence joins TRBV7-2 and TRBJ2-3; D remains unclear. CDR3 sequence reads: CASSLRRSTDTQYF. CDR3 DNA sequence: TGTGCCAGCAGCTTACGAAGGAGCACAGATACGCAGTATTTT.